This T cell receptor (beta chain) was sequenced in a study of T cell responses to AZD1222 COVID-19 vaccine. General study results and limits: With two AZD1222 doses given, Spike-specific TCR breadth and depth both rose. Unmutated variant regions are reportedly targeted by nearly half of spike-specific TCRs. Sampling captured repertoires only after the peak T cell response.

This clone was found a few times. Its antigen remains unknown. Germline V gives CDR1 SNHLY, CDR2 FYNNEI. The CDR3 is made up of 14 amino acids. V lost 6 bases and J lost 0, with 12 bases in between. Some clones are missing from TCRdb's copy, which holds only in-frame ones; the method was immunoSEQ multiplex PCR. This table has roughly 140,000 clones, about nine tenths appearing once. The source material was peripheral blood, sampled on day 0 of AZD1222 vaccination. The source of this sequence is an adult in good health. The V gene is TRBV2, the J gene TRBJ2-7; D may match TRBD1 or TRBD2 (5 bases each). The CDR3, as DNA: TGTGCCAGCAGGGGGACCGTTGGCTCCTACGAGCAGTACTTC. Protein: CASRGTVGSYEQYF.